Listed here is a single T cell receptor (beta chain). V lost 4 bases to trimming and J lost 3 bases; unmatched junction nucleotides: 6. CDR1 is GTSNPN, CDR2 SVGIG, per germline (reference sequence). CDR3 size: 15 residues. This record comes from a study of CD8 T cells in Susac syndrome. Random hexamers primed reverse transcription of about 0.45 to 1 ug RNA. TCRdb re-analysed the immunoSEQ multiplex PCR reads in MiXCR, keeping a single row per CDR3 protein. The profile shows over 350,000 distinct CDR3 sequences, 75% to 90% of them singletons. The TCR sequence derives from a human donor with multiple sclerosis. This chain links TRBV30 with TRBJ1-5; the match to TRBD1 covers 10 bases. Sequenced sample: CD8+ T cells from PBMCs. CDR3 sequence: CAWTVGQGDNQPQHF. The DNA of the CDR3 is TGTGCCTGGACTGTAGGACAGGGGGACAATCAGCCCCAGCATTTT.